A single sample is the source of the 20 T cell receptor beta chains below, sequenced in a study of Ad26.COV2.S vaccination and SARS-CoV-2 variants. Noted treatment: some 20 received Ad26.COV2.S at low or high dose, single or two shots; about 5 received placebo; per-sample allocation not given. The samples date from day 63 after the first vaccine or placebo injection. The table came from immunoSEQ multiplex PCR; TCRdb's copy has only in-frame clones and leaves some out. The table lists roughly 700,000 clones, about 90% of them singletons. Specimen: peripheral blood, collected in a trial of Ad26.COV2.S vaccine versus placebo. The receptors were sampled from a person between 18 and 65 years old who received the Ad26.COV2.S COVID-19 vaccine or a placebo.

This chain links TRBV6-1 with TRBJ1-3; 9 bases line up with TRBD1. V was clipped by 2 bases and J by 4 bases; unmatched bases: 12. Germline V gene data show CDR1 as MNHNS and CDR2 as SASEGT. The CDR3 length is 18 residues. CDR3 loop: CASSERGQGVLGGNTIYF. In nucleotides, the CDR3 is TGTGCCAGCAGTGAACGGGGACAGGGTGTTCTAGGAGGAAACACCATATATTTT.

The chain is built from TRBV11-3 and TRBJ2-1; TRBD2 agrees at 8 bases. V dropped 1 base and J dropped 6; count of bases not matched to a gene: 5. The CDR3 is 15 residues long. Germline V gives CDR1 SGHNT, CDR2 YENEEA. CDR3 residues: CASSLVAGRGNEQFF. CDR3 nucleotides: TGTGCCAGCAGCTTAGTAGCGGGACGTGGCAATGAGCAGTTCTTC.

The rearrangement uses TRBV27 and TRBJ2-7; 13 bases agree with TRBD2. CDR1 and CDR2 from the germline V gene are MNHEY and SMNVEV (reference sequence). The length of the CDR3 is 16 residues. The trim removed 3 bases at V and 3 bases at J, leaving 5 bases unmatched. CDR3 DNA sequence: TGTGCCAGCAGTTTTTCCGGGACTAGCGGGGTCTACGAGCAGTACTTC. Translating gives CASSFSGTSGVYEQYF.

This clone appeared a few times. Other DNA sequences in the same sample also yield this CDR3. The chain is built from TRBV5-1 and TRBJ1-5; TRBD1 might be the D (6 bases). Germline lookup yields CDR1 SGHRS and CDR2 YFSETQ. This CDR3 comprises 15 residues. V was shortened by 0 bases and J by 0 bases, with 7 bases between the two germline ends. The CDR3 loop reads CASSLGTASNQPQHF. The CDR3, as DNA: TGCGCCAGCAGCTTGGGGACAGCTAGCAATCAGCCCCAGCATTTT.

The genes are TRBV6-6 and TRBJ2-5; 7 bases are a match to TRBD2. Germline V gene lookup returns CDR1 MNHNY and CDR2 SVGAGI (reference sequence). The CDR3 is 15 amino acids. Trimming cost V 8 bases and J 5 bases; bases outside gene matches: 14. CDR3 sequence reads: CASGRRGGSYETQYF. CDR3 DNA sequence: TGTGCCAGCGGACGGCGTGGCGGGAGTTATGAGACCCAGTACTTC.

This chain links TRBV7-3 with TRBJ2-5; possibly TRBD2 for D (7 bases). Germline V gene lookup returns CDR1 SGHTA and CDR2 FQGTGA. With 5 bases removed from V and 3 bases from J, the gap between germline ends came to 19 bases. This CDR3 has 16 amino acids. The CDR3 DNA is TGTGCCAGCAGCCCTTTAGGGGGGGACACCGAAGAGACCCAGTACTTC. As protein: CASSPLGGDTEETQYF.

This clone came up a few times. The CDR3 spells CASSKQGAPNEKLFF. In nucleotides, the CDR3 is TGCGCCAGCAGCAAACAGGGGGCTCCTAATGAAAAACTGTTTTTT. This chain joins TRBV5-1 and TRBJ1-4; 9 positions agree with TRBD1. This CDR3 has 15 amino acids. CDR1 is SGHRS and CDR2 is YFSETQ in the germline V gene. V gave up 4 bases and J gave up 3 bases; unmatched junction bases: 4.

V gene TRBV15 combines with J gene TRBJ2-1, with 11 bases identical to TRBD1. Unmatched junction bases numbered 4, after V lost 1 base and J lost 2 bases. CDR1 is LNHNV, CDR2 YYDKDF, per germline (reference sequence). The length of the CDR3 is 17 residues. CDR3 bases: TGTGCCACCAGCAGAGTCAAGGGACAGGGGGCCTACAATGAGCAGTTCTTC. Its protein is CATSRVKGQGAYNEQFF.

The chain recombines TRBV19 with TRBJ2-6; the D is unclear. The germline CDR1 and CDR2 sequences are LNHDA and SQIVND (reference sequence). CDR3 length: 12 residues. The germline V and J ends were trimmed by 7 bases and 3 bases, with 4 bases remaining between them. CDR3 nucleotide sequence: TGTGCCAGTAATTATGGGGCCAACGTCCTGACTTTC. Encoded protein: CASNYGANVLTF.

The chain joins TRBV5-1 to TRBJ2-1, with 10 nucleotides matching TRBD2. Germline lookup yields CDR1 SGHRS and CDR2 YFSETQ. With V trimmed by 4 bases and J by 7 bases, 5 bases remained unmatched. This CDR3 contains 14 residues. CDR3 protein: CASSPTSGANEQFF. The CDR3 DNA sequence: TGCGCCAGCAGCCCTACTAGCGGGGCTAATGAGCAGTTCTTC. The full variable domain, in which reference TRBV5-1 and TRBJ2-1 provide the parts outside the CDR3, is KAGVTQTPRYLIKTRGQQVTLSCSPISGHRSVSWYQQTPGQGLQFLFEYFSETQRNKGNFPGRFSGRQFSNSRSEMNVSTLELGDSALYLCASSPTSGANEQFFGPGTRLTVL.

The chain has TRBV18 and TRBJ2-3; TRBD1 agrees at 10 bases. The V and J ends lost 4 bases and 3 bases, in that order; junction bases with no gene match: 7. From germline, CDR1 is KGHSH and CDR2 LQKENI. The CDR3 runs to 16 residues. In DNA form, the CDR3 reads TGTGCCAGCTCACAGCGGGACAGGGGTTTTACAGATACGCAGTATTTT. Protein sequence: CASSQRDRGFTDTQYF.

This clone was observed once. The rearrangement links TRBV4-2 to TRBJ1-2; D uncertain. The CDR3 is 13 amino acids. Germline CDR1 is LGHNA and CDR2 is YNFKEQ. Between the trimmed V and J ends, which lost 4 bases and 5 bases, there was a span of 11 bases. The CDR3 DNA reads as TGTGCCAGCAGCCCTATCGGTATATATGGCTACACCTTC. Amino acid sequence: CASSPIGIYGYTF.

This clone has more than one count but fewer than ten. This CDR3 is also generated by other DNA sequences in the sample. The genes are TRBV15 and TRBJ1-2; possible D gene TRBD1, 6 bases. Trimming left V 0 bases short and J 8 bases short, with 10 bases between. The CDR3 runs 13 residues. Germline values: CDR1 LNHNV, CDR2 YYDKDF (reference sequence). CDR3 coding DNA: TGTGCCACCAGCAGAGAAGAGGGGGACGGCTACACCTTC. This codes for CATSREEGDGYTF.

As to this clone: A junction end diverges from the germline sequence, so it may reflect a read error. The chain employs TRBV10-2 and TRBJ1-3; no firm D call. There are 11 residues in the CDR3. Per the germline V gene, CDR1 is WSHSY and CDR2 is SAAADI. The CDR3 DNA reads as TGCGCCAGCAGTGGAGTTGGCAGGCTTAATTTT. It encodes CASSGVGRLNF.

The CDR3, as DNA: TGTGCCTGGAGTGGAGGTTTGTCTAACACTGAAGCTTTCTTT. Its protein product is CAWSGGLSNTEAFF. This chain joins TRBV30 and TRBJ1-1, with D unclear. Germline CDR1 and CDR2: GTSNPN and SVGIG (reference sequence). The CDR3 is made up of 14 amino acids. Trimming took off 1 base at V and 2 bases at J, with 11 bases between the two ends.

J is TRBJ1-2 and V is TRBV7-2; 7 bases map to TRBD1. The V segment lost 2 bases and the J segment 6 bases; nucleotides outside the gene matches: 6. CDR1 is SGHTA, CDR2 FQGNSA, per germline. The CDR3 runs to 14 residues. The CDR3, as DNA: TGTGCCAGCAGCTTAAACAGGGGAGGGAATGGCTACACCTTC. This sequence encodes CASSLNRGGNGYTF.

This clone is a singleton in its sample. V gene TRBV2 combines with J gene TRBJ1-4, with TRBD1 matching 8 bases. Per germline, CDR1 SNHLY and CDR2 FYNNEI. The CDR3 runs to 13 residues. V trimming: 4 bases; J trimming: 8 bases; junction bases outside the gene matches: 3. DNA of the CDR3: TGTGCCAGCAGTGGACAGGGGAACGAAAAACTGTTTTTT. Its translation is CASSGQGNEKLFF.

The genes are TRBV14 and TRBJ2-1; 9 bases are a match to TRBD2. The CDR3 spans 15 residues. CDR1 is SGHDN, CDR2 FVKESK, per germline. Trimming cost V 4 bases and J 6 bases; bases outside gene matches: 7. The CDR3 region has the DNA TGTGCCAGCAGCCCTCCCGGGACTAGCCGCAATGAGCAGTTCTTC. The encoded protein is CASSPPGTSRNEQFF.

J is TRBJ2-2 and V is TRBV2; D perhaps matches TRBD2 (6 bases). Deletions cut 3 bases from V and 4 bases from J, with 12 bases between. Germline V gene data show CDR1 as SNHLY and CDR2 as FYNNEI. CDR3 length: 15 residues. The CDR3 sequence: CASSERGLSTGELFF. CDR3 DNA sequence: TGTGCCAGCAGTGAGCGGGGCCTGAGCACCGGGGAGCTGTTTTTT.

The chain joins TRBV7-5 to TRBJ1-5; TRBD1 was called by the table and not checked on the DNA. TRBV7-5 is an annotated pseudogene. The CDR3 loop spans 17 amino acids. CDR3 coding DNA: TGTGCCAGAAGCAGAGACTCTGGGACAGGGAGGAATCAGCCCCAGCATTTT. This encodes CARSRDSGTGRNQPQHF.